A selection of T cell receptor beta chains follows, all from one sample in a study of T cells in Graves' hyperthyroidism and ophthalmopathy. One entry per CDR3 protein, called by TCRdb with MiXCR from the multiplex PCR reads. The table includes about 520,000 distinct CDR3 sequences, less than 25% detected once. Sequenced input: blood. These receptors came from a man younger than 30 with Graves' hyperthyroidism. CDR3s include the opening cysteine and the closing phenylalanine or tryptophan. A D gene is named only where the DNA matches it firmly. For some rows the clone size is stated as once, few or many, or as a class when expanded; others skip it.

TGTGCCAGCAGCTCGGGACCGAACATTGAAGCTTTCTTT | CASSSGPNIEAFF | TRBJ1-1 | many | 13 | TRBV6-1 | NA
TGTGCCAGCAGCCAAGAATTTGACAGTTGGGAAGCTTTCTTT | CASSQEFDSWEAFF | TRBJ1-1 | few | 14 | TRBV3-1 | NA
TGTGCCAGCACCAAAAGGGGGGAGTTCTTCTCCTACGAGCAGTACTTC | CASTKRGEFFSYEQYF | TRBJ2-7 | many | 16 | TRBV11-2 | NA
TGTGCCAGCTGTGACCAGGGATCGCCATCCTACGAGCAGTACTTC | CASCDQGSPSYEQYF | TRBJ2-7 | NA | 15 | TRBV25-1 | NA
TGTGCCTGGAACGGAGACAGGCCAGGCGGGGATACGCAGTATTTT | CAWNGDRPGGDTQYF | TRBJ2-3 | few | 15 | TRBV30 | NA
TGTGCCAGCAGCGTAGGAGACATTCCATTCTCCGAGCAGTACTTC | CASSVGDIPFSEQYF | TRBJ2-7 | few | 15 | TRBV9 | NA
TGTGCCAGCAGATACTCGTCTAGCAATCAGCCCCAGCATTTT | CASRYSSSNQPQHF | TRBJ1-5 | NA | 14 | TRBV28 | NA
TGTGCCAGCAGCACCCCGGGACAGGGGGTGGGGGGAGCTTTCTTT | CASSTPGQGVGGAFF | TRBJ1-1 | many | 15 | TRBV11-2 | TRBD1
TGCGCCAGCAGAGGTTTCGCATCCGAGCAGTACTTC | CASRGFASEQYF | TRBJ2-7 | many | 12 | TRBV10-2 | NA
TGTGCCACCCAGATGAACACTGAAGCTTTCTTT | CATQMNTEAFF | TRBJ1-1 | many | 11 | TRBV10-3 | NA
TGTGCCAGCAGTTTTTCATTCCGGGAAGCTTTCTTT | CASSFSFREAFF | TRBJ1-1 | NA | 12 | TRBV28 | NA
TGTGCCATCCACAGGGGGCCCCAGGATGGCTACACCTTC | CAIHRGPQDGYTF | TRBJ1-2 | many | 13 | TRBV6-1 | TRBD1
TGTGCCAGCAGTTTTGCGGGGGCGTATGAGACCCAGTACTTC | CASSFAGAYETQYF | TRBJ2-5 | NA | 14 | TRBV28 | NA
TGCAGCGCCAAGAAAGGGGGTCCCGGGGAGCTGTTTTTT | CSAKKGGPGELFF | TRBJ2-2 | NA | 13 | TRBV29-1 | NA
TGTGCCAGCAGCGCCAGTAGTACTCGGGACGCCGAATCCTACGAGCAGTACTTC | CASSASSTRDAESYEQYF | TRBJ2-7 | many | 18 | TRBV9 | NA
TGTGCCATCAATCCCGGGATACGGTGGGACTATGGCTACACCTTC | CAINPGIRWDYGYTF | TRBJ1-2 | many | 15 | TRBV10-3 | NA
TGTGCCAGCATCCCCGACCAGGGTTCCTACGAGGAGTACTTC | CASIPDQGSYEEYF | TRBJ2-7 | NA | 14 | TRBV6-2/TRBV6-3 | NA
TGTGCCAGCAGGGAGTTTGGGGGAAGTGCTTTCTTT | CASREFGGSAFF | TRBJ1-1 | many | 12 | TRBV2 | NA
TGTGCCAGCAGCCCGGGGACGTGGGCTAACTATGGCTACACCTTC | CASSPGTWANYGYTF | TRBJ1-2 | many | 15 | TRBV7-8 | NA
TGTGCCAGTACGGGGGACGGGACCGGGGAGCTGTTTTTT | CASTGDGTGELFF | TRBJ2-2 | few | 13 | TRBV3-1 | NA
TGTGCCAGCAGTCAGACAGGGTATTACTCCTACGAGCAGTACTTC | CASSQTGYYSYEQYF | TRBJ2-7 | NA | 15 | TRBV12-3/TRBV12-4 | TRBD1
TGTGCCAGCTCACCACGCGGGGGGACCTCCTACGAGCAGTACTTC | CASSPRGGTSYEQYF | TRBJ2-7 | many | 15 | TRBV18 | TRBD2
TGTGCCAGCAGCACCTACAGGGGGCGTTCCTACGAGCAGTACTTC | CASSTYRGRSYEQYF | TRBJ2-7 | NA | 15 | TRBV7-9 | TRBD1
TGTGCTAGTGGTTTGGTAGTCAGCCCGAACACTGAAGCTTTCTTT | CASGLVVSPNTEAFF | TRBJ1-1 | many | 15 | TRBV12-5 | NA
TGTGCCATCAGGCCCTACCCAGATCAGCCCCAGCATTTT | CAIRPYPDQPQHF | TRBJ1-5 | many | 13 | TRBV10-3 | NA
TGTGCCTGGAATCGGGACTCTTACACCGGGGAGCTGTTTTTT | CAWNRDSYTGELFF | TRBJ2-2 | few | 14 | TRBV30 | NA
TGTGCCAGCAGTTTAATTGGGGTCACTGAAGCTTTCTTT | CASSLIGVTEAFF | TRBJ1-1 | many | 13 | TRBV28 | NA
TGTGCCAGCAGCCCCGGACTAGCAATGGAGGCGACCCAGTACTTC | CASSPGLAMEATQYF | TRBJ2-5 | NA | 15 | TRBV6-2/TRBV6-3 | TRBD2
TGTGCCAGTAGTGCCTCTAGGTACACCGGGGAGCTGTTTTTT | CASSASRYTGELFF | TRBJ2-2 | many | 14 | TRBV19 | NA
TGTGCCAGCTTCGGGACAATCGGCGACGAGCAGTACTTC | CASFGTIGDEQYF | TRBJ2-7 | few | 13 | TRBV2 | NA
TGTGCCAGTCGGACAGGGGCGGTCTATGGCTACACCTTC | CASRTGAVYGYTF | TRBJ1-2 | many | 13 | TRBV19 | TRBD1
TGCGCCAGCAGCTTGGGACAGGATCCCCTCTTGGCTTTCTTT | CASSLGQDPLLAFF | TRBJ1-1 | NA | 14 | TRBV5-1 | NA